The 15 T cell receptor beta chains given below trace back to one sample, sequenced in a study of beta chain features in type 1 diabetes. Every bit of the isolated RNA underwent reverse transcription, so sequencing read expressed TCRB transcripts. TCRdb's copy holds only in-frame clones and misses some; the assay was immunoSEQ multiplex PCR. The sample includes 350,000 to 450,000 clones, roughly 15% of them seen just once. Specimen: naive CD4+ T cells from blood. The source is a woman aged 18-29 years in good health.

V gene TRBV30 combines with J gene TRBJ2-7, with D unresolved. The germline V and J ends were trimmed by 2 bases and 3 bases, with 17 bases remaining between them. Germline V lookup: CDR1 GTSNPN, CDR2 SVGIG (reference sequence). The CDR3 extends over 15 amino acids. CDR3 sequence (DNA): TGTGCCTGGAGTACACCCCAGGCCGGCCGCTACGAGCAGTACTTC. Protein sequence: CAWSTPQAGRYEQYF.

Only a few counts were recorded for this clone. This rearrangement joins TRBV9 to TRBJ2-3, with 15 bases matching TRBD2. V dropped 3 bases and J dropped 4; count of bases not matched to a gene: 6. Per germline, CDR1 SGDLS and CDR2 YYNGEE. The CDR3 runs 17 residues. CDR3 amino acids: CASSADWTSGRADTQYF. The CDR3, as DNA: TGTGCCAGCAGCGCCGATTGGACTAGCGGGAGGGCAGATACGCAGTATTTT.

The CDR3, as DNA: TGTGCCTGGAGTGAACAGGGGACTCAGCCCCAGCATTTT. Translated: CAWSEQGTQPQHF. The V and J genes are TRBV30 and TRBJ1-5; 7 positions match TRBD1. The CDR3 covers 13 residues. The germline gives CDR1 GTSNPN, CDR2 SVGIG (reference sequence). After removal of 1 base from V and 6 bases from J, the junction contained 3 bases not matched to a gene.

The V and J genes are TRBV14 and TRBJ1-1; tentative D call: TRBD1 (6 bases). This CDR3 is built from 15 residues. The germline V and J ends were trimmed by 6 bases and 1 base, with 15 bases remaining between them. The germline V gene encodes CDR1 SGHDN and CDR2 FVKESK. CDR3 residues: CASRRAGVTNTEAFF. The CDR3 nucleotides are TGTGCCAGCAGGAGGGCAGGGGTCACGAACACTGAAGCTTTCTTT.

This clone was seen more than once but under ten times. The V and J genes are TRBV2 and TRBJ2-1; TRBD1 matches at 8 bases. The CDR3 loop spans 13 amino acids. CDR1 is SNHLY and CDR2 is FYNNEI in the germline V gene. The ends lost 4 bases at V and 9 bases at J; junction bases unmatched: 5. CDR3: CASSVDRVVEQFF. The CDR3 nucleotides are TGTGCCAGCAGTGTGGACAGGGTTGTTGAGCAGTTCTTC.

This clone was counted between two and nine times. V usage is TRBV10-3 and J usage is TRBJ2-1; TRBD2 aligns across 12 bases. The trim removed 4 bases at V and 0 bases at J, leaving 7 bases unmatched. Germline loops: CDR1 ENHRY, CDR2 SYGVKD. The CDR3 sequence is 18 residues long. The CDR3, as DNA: TGTGCCATCAGTGGCGGGACTAGCGGGCTCAGCTCCTACAATGAGCAGTTCTTC. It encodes CAISGGTSGLSSYNEQFF.

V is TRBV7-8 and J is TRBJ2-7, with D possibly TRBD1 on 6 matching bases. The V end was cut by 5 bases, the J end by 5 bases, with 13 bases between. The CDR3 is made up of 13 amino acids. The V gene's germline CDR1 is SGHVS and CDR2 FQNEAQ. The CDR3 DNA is TGTGCCAGCAGCAGAGAACAGGGACACGAGCAGTACTTC. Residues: CASSREQGHEQYF.

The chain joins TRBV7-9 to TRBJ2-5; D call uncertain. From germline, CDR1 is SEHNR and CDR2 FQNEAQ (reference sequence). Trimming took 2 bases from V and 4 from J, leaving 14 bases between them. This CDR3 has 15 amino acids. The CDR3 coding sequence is TGTGCCAGCAGCTTAAGCGCACTCGCCAGAGAGACCCAGTACTTC. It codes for CASSLSALARETQYF.

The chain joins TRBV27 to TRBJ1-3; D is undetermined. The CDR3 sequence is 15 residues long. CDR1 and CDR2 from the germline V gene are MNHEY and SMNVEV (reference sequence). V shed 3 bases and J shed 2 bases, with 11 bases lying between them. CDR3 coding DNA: TGTGCCAGCAGTTTGACGGGAGGGACTGGAAACACCATATATTTT. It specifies CASSLTGGTGNTIYF.

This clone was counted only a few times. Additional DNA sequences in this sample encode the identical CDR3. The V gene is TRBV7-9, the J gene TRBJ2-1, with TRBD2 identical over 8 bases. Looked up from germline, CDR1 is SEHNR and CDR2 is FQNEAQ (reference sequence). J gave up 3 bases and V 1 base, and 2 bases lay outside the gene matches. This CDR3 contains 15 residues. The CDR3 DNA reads TGTGCCAGCAGCTTAGTACTAGCGGACTACAATGAGCAGTTCTTC. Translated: CASSLVLADYNEQFF.

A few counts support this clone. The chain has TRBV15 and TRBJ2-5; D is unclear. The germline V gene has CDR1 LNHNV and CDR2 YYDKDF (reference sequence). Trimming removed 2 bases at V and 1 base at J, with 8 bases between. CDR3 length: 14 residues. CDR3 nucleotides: TGTGCCACCAGCAGAAAGCCACTCCAAGAGACCCAGTACTTC. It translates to CATSRKPLQETQYF.

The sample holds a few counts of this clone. The CDR3 spells CASSPSGRFYEQYF. CDR3 coding DNA: TGTGCCAGCAGCCCTAGCGGGAGGTTTTACGAGCAGTACTTC. This sequence joins TRBV9 and TRBJ2-7; 11 bases are a match to TRBD2. The length of the CDR3 is 14 residues. With V trimmed by 4 bases and J by 4 bases, 4 bases remained unmatched. Germline V lookup: CDR1 SGDLS, CDR2 YYNGEE. The variable domain in full, with the rest retrieved from reference TRBV9 and TRBJ2-7, is DSGVTQTPKHLITATGQRVTLRCSPRSGDLSVYWYQQSLDQGLQFLIQYYNGEERAKGNILERFSAQQFPDLHSELNLSSLELGDSALYFCASSPSGRFYEQYFGPGTRLTVT.

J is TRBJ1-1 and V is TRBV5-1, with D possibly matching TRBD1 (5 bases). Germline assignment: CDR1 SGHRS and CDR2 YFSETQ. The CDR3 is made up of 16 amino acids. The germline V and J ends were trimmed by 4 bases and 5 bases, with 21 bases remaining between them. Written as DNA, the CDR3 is TGCGCCAGCAGCCCCCGCCAGGGCGGGGTGGGAACTGAAGCTTTCTTT. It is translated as CASSPRQGGVGTEAFF.

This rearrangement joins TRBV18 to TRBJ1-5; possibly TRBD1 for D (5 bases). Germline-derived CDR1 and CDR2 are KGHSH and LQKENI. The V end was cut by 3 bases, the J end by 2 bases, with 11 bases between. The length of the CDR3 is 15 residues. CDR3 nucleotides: TGTGCCAGCTCACCGCCAGGGCCGGGCAATCAGCCCCAGCATTTT. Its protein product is CASSPPGPGNQPQHF.

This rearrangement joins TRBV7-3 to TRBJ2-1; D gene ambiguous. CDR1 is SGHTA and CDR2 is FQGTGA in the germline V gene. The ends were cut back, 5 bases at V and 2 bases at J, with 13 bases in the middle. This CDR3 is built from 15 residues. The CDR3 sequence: CASSPALGTYNEQFF. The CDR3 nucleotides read TGTGCCAGCAGCCCAGCCCTAGGCACCTACAATGAGCAGTTCTTC.